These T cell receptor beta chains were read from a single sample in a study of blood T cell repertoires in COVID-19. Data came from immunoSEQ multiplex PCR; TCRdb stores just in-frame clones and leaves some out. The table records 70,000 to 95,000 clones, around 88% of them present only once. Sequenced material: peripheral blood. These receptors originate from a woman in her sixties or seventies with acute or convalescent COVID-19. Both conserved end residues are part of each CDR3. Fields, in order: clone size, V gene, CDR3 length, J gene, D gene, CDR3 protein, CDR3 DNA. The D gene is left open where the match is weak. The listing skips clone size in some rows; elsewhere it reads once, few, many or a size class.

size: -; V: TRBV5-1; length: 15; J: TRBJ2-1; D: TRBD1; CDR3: CASSPGQGMYNEQFF; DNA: TGCGCCAGCAGCCCAGGACAGGGGATGTACAATGAGCAGTTCTTC
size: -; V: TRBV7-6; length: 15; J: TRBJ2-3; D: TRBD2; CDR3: CASTVAGARTDTQYF; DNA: TGTGCCAGCACAGTAGCGGGGGCCCGCACAGATACGCAGTATTTT
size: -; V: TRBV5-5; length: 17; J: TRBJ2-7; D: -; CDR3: CASSYSQTGQSRSEQYF; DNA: TGTGCCAGCAGCTATAGTCAAACGGGACAAAGTCGTTCCGAGCAGTACTTC
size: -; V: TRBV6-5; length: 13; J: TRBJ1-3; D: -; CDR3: CASRAAPGNTIYF; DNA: TGTGCCAGCAGAGCTGCTCCCGGAAACACCATATATTTT
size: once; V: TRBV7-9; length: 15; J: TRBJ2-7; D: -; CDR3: CASSLLASIVYEQYF; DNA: TGTGCCAGCAGCTTATTGGCTAGCATAGTCTACGAGCAGTACTTC
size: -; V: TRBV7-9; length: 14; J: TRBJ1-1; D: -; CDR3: CASSLVAGRTEAFF; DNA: TGTGCCAGCAGCTTAGTAGCGGGACGCACTGAAGCTTTCTTT
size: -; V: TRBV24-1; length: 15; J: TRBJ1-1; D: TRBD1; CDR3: CATSHSGGMNTEAFF; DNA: TGTGCCACCAGTCATTCAGGGGGCATGAACACTGAAGCTTTCTTT
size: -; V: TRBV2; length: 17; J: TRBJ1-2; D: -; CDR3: CASIEGRAGGLNYGYTF; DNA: TGTGCCAGCATCGAGGGGAGGGCGGGAGGTCTAAACTATGGCTACACCTTC
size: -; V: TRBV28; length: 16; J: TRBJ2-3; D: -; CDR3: CASSSSGVIRTDTQYF; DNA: TGTGCCAGCAGTTCATCAGGGGTAATCCGCACAGATACGCAGTATTTT
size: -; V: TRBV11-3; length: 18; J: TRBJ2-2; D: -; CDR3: CASSPRRGAGTNTGELFF; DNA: TGTGCCAGCAGCCCCCGTCGCGGGGCCGGTACGAACACCGGGGAGCTGTTTTTT
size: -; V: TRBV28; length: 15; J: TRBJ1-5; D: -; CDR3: CASSFRGNSNQPQHF; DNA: TGTGCCAGCAGTTTTCGGGGAAATAGCAATCAGCCCCAGCATTTT
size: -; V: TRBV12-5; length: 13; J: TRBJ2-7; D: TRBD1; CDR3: CASGLDRGYEQYF; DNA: TGTGCTAGTGGTTTGGACAGGGGCTACGAGCAGTACTTC
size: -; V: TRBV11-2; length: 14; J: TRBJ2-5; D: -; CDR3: CASSKTPGVVTQYF; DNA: TGTGCCAGCAGCAAAACACCAGGGGTGGTCACCCAGTACTTC